These T cell receptor beta chains were read from a single sample in a study of cytomegalovirus exposure and HLA in healthy donors. Generated by immunoSEQ multiplex PCR, the TCRdb table keeps only in-frame clones and is missing some. Of about 240,000 clones listed, around 80% were seen once; the top ten hold about 7.5%. The sample comprised PBMCs. These TCRs come from a woman between 55 and 75 years old in good health and CMV-seropositive. CDR3s include the opening cysteine and the closing phenylalanine or tryptophan. A D gene is named only where the DNA matches it firmly. Where a row states a size, it is once, few, many or the class of an expanded clone; other rows omit it.

clone_size: NA
j_call: TRBJ2-3
v_call: TRBV5-1
d_call: NA
cdr3_nt: TGCGCCAGCAGCATTCTCACAGATACGCAGTATTTT
cdr3_aa: CASSILTDTQYF

clone_size: NA
j_call: TRBJ2-3
v_call: TRBV5-1
d_call: TRBD1
cdr3_nt: TGCGCCAGCAGCTTGGGACAGGGGATCACAGATACGCAGTATTTT
cdr3_aa: CASSLGQGITDTQYF

clone_size: few
j_call: TRBJ1-5
v_call: TRBV11-2
d_call: NA
cdr3_nt: TGTGCCAGCAGCTTAGGCGTGGATCAGCCCCAGCATTTT
cdr3_aa: CASSLGVDQPQHF

clone_size: NA
j_call: TRBJ1-2
v_call: TRBV7-2
d_call: NA
cdr3_nt: TGTGCCAGCAGCCTTGACAGGACCTATGGCTACACCTTC
cdr3_aa: CASSLDRTYGYTF

clone_size: NA
j_call: TRBJ2-7
v_call: TRBV13
d_call: TRBD1
cdr3_nt: TGTGCCAGCAGCTACGGACAGGGTGGCGAGCAGTACTTC
cdr3_aa: CASSYGQGGEQYF

clone_size: NA
j_call: TRBJ2-7
v_call: TRBV6-1
d_call: NA
cdr3_nt: TGTGCCAGCAGGACCGGGAACACCTACGAGCAGTACTTC
cdr3_aa: CASRTGNTYEQYF

clone_size: NA
j_call: TRBJ2-7
v_call: TRBV6-5
d_call: NA
cdr3_nt: TGTGCCAGCAGTTATGCAGAGCGGAGTCTCTACGAGCAGTACTTC
cdr3_aa: CASSYAERSLYEQYF

clone_size: NA
j_call: TRBJ2-7
v_call: TRBV27
d_call: TRBD2
cdr3_nt: TGTGCCAGCAGTTCTGCAGGGGCCCGCGGGAGGGCCGACTACGAGCAGTACTTC
cdr3_aa: CASSSAGARGRADYEQYF

clone_size: NA
j_call: TRBJ2-5
v_call: TRBV5-4
d_call: TRBD2
cdr3_nt: TGTGCCAGCAGCTTTGGGACTAGCGGGATATGGGGCCCCAAAGAGACCCAGTACTTC
cdr3_aa: CASSFGTSGIWGPKETQYF

clone_size: NA
j_call: TRBJ2-5
v_call: TRBV4-1
d_call: TRBD2
cdr3_nt: TGCGCCAGCAGCCAATTAACTAGCGGGGACGCAGAGACCCAGTACTTC
cdr3_aa: CASSQLTSGDAETQYF

clone_size: NA
j_call: TRBJ2-7
v_call: TRBV19
d_call: TRBD1
cdr3_nt: TGTGCCAGTAGTATTGGGACAGGGCAGGGCTTCTACGAGCAGTACTTC
cdr3_aa: CASSIGTGQGFYEQYF

clone_size: NA
j_call: TRBJ2-7
v_call: TRBV7-8
d_call: TRBD2
cdr3_nt: TGTGCCAGCAGCTTAGGACTAGCGGGAAGCGAGCAGTACTTC
cdr3_aa: CASSLGLAGSEQYF

clone_size: NA
j_call: TRBJ2-2
v_call: TRBV5-4
d_call: TRBD2
cdr3_nt: TGTGCCAGCAGCTTCCGCCATCTAGCGGGAAATACCGGGGAGCTGTTTTTT
cdr3_aa: CASSFRHLAGNTGELFF

clone_size: NA
j_call: TRBJ2-1
v_call: TRBV7-2
d_call: TRBD2
cdr3_nt: TGTGCCAGCAGCCTCGCGGGACTAGCGGGCCCCAATGAGCAGTTCTTC
cdr3_aa: CASSLAGLAGPNEQFF

clone_size: NA
j_call: TRBJ2-3
v_call: TRBV27
d_call: TRBD2
cdr3_nt: TGTGCCAGCAGTTTACGGGTAGCGGGAGGGCTTCCCACAGATACGCAGTATTTT
cdr3_aa: CASSLRVAGGLPTDTQYF

clone_size: NA
j_call: TRBJ2-1
v_call: TRBV5-1
d_call: TRBD1
cdr3_nt: TGCGCCAGCAGCGGGGGACAGCTCTCCTACAATGAGCAGTTCTTC
cdr3_aa: CASSGGQLSYNEQFF

clone_size: once
j_call: TRBJ2-2
v_call: TRBV11-2
d_call: TRBD1
cdr3_nt: TGTGCCAGCGGTACTGACAGGGGCACCGGGGAGCTGTTTTTT
cdr3_aa: CASGTDRGTGELFF

clone_size: NA
j_call: TRBJ2-5
v_call: TRBV4-2
d_call: TRBD1
cdr3_nt: TGTGCCAGCAGCTCCGGACAGGGACAAGAGACCCAGTACTTC
cdr3_aa: CASSSGQGQETQYF

clone_size: few
j_call: TRBJ1-3
v_call: TRBV30
d_call: NA
cdr3_nt: TGTGCCTGGAGCAGGGGAAACACCATATATTTT
cdr3_aa: CAWSRGNTIYF

clone_size: NA
j_call: TRBJ2-5
v_call: TRBV10-3
d_call: TRBD2
cdr3_nt: TGTGCCATCACCCCGGGACTAGCCGAGACCCAGTACTTC
cdr3_aa: CAITPGLAETQYF

clone_size: NA
j_call: TRBJ2-7
v_call: TRBV28
d_call: TRBD1
cdr3_nt: TGTGCCAGCAGTTTCCTCCCGGGACAGGGTAGCCACGAGCAGTACTTC
cdr3_aa: CASSFLPGQGSHEQYF

clone_size: NA
j_call: TRBJ2-6
v_call: TRBV30
d_call: TRBD1
cdr3_nt: TGTGCCGGGGACAGGCTCAGCTCTGGGGCCAACGTCCTGACTTTC
cdr3_aa: CAGDRLSSGANVLTF

clone_size: few
j_call: TRBJ2-7
v_call: TRBV2
d_call: TRBD1
cdr3_nt: TGTGCCAGCAGCCTCCTGAACAGTCGGGACAGCCACGAGCAGTACTTC
cdr3_aa: CASSLLNSRDSHEQYF

clone_size: NA
j_call: TRBJ2-5
v_call: TRBV18
d_call: NA
cdr3_nt: TGTGCCAGCTCGTCCAGGGGTTCTGGCGAGACCCAGTACTTC
cdr3_aa: CASSSRGSGETQYF

clone_size: NA
j_call: TRBJ2-5
v_call: TRBV29-1
d_call: NA
cdr3_nt: TGCAGCGCATGGGAGGTGGGGGAGACCCAGTACTTC
cdr3_aa: CSAWEVGETQYF

clone_size: NA
j_call: TRBJ2-7
v_call: TRBV12-2
d_call: NA
cdr3_nt: TGTGCAAGTCGCTCCGAGGGACTAGTAGTTCTGGAGAGCTCCTACGAGCAGTACTTC
cdr3_aa: CASRSEGLVVLESSYEQYF

clone_size: NA
j_call: TRBJ2-3
v_call: TRBV5-1
d_call: NA
cdr3_nt: TGCGCCAGCACCCTTGTGGAGACAGATACGCAGTATTTT
cdr3_aa: CASTLVETDTQYF

clone_size: NA
j_call: TRBJ2-6
v_call: TRBV10-2
d_call: NA
cdr3_nt: TGCGCCAGCCGGGACATTGCTCTGGGCGCCAACGTCCTGACTTTC
cdr3_aa: CASRDIALGANVLTF

clone_size: NA
j_call: TRBJ2-7
v_call: TRBV9
d_call: NA
cdr3_nt: TGTGCCAGCAGCGTAGGTCAGGGGCTAGCCTACGAGCAGTACTTC
cdr3_aa: CASSVGQGLAYEQYF

clone_size: NA
j_call: TRBJ1-2
v_call: TRBV14
d_call: NA
cdr3_nt: TGTGCCAGCAGCCAAGACTTCTCCTATGGCTACACCTTC
cdr3_aa: CASSQDFSYGYTF

clone_size: NA
j_call: TRBJ2-2
v_call: TRBV7-3
d_call: TRBD2
cdr3_nt: TGTGCCAGCAGCTTCCGACTAGCGGGAGCCGGGGAGCTGTTTTTT
cdr3_aa: CASSFRLAGAGELFF

clone_size: NA
j_call: TRBJ2-1
v_call: TRBV11-3
d_call: NA
cdr3_nt: TGTGCCAGCAGCTTGACCGAAGGAGATGAGCAGTTCTTC
cdr3_aa: CASSLTEGDEQFF

clone_size: NA
j_call: TRBJ1-4
v_call: TRBV5-6
d_call: NA
cdr3_nt: TGTGCCAGCAGCCTGCAGACAGACCCTAATGAAAAACTGTTTTTT
cdr3_aa: CASSLQTDPNEKLFF